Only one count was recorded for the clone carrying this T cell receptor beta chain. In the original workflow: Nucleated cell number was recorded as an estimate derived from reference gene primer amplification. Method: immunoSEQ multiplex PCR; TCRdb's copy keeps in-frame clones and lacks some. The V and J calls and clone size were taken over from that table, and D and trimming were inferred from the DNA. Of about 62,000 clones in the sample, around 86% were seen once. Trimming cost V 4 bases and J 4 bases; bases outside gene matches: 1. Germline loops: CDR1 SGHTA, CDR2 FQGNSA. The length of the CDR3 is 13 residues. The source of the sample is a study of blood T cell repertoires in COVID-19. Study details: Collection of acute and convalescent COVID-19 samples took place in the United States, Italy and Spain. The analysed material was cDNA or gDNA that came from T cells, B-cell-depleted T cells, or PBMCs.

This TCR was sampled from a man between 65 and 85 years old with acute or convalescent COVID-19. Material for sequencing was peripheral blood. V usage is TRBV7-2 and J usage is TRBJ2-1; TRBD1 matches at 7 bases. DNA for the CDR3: TGTGCCAGCAGCTCGGGACAGTACAATGAGCAGTTCTTC. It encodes CASSSGQYNEQFF.